The next 10 T cell receptor beta chains were all read from a single sample in a study of T cells in localized non-small cell lung cancer. Libraries were prepared by immunoSEQ multiplex PCR; TCRdb keeps only in-frame clonotypes and omits some of them. Among 7,900 or so clones listed, 45% to 65% were seen once. The specimen was lymph node tissue, collected before any cancer treatment. The receptors were sampled from a male donor aged 60 or over with stage I squamous cell lung carcinoma.

The gene calls are TRBV12-5 and TRBJ2-1; no definite D call. Trimming shortened V by 6 bases and J by 0 bases, and 9 bases separated the two germline ends. Germline CDR1 LGHNT, CDR2 FRNRAP. This CDR3 region has 14 residues. CDR3 in amino acids: CASGPLTSYNEQFF. CDR3 bases: TGTGCTAGTGGACCATTGACCTCCTACAATGAGCAGTTCTTC. The full variable domain, completed using reference TRBV12-5 and TRBJ2-1, is DARVTQTPRHKVTEMGQEVTMRCQPILGHNTVFWYRQTMMQGLELLAYFRNRAPLDDSGMPKDRFSAEMPDATLATLKIQPSEPRDSAVYFCASGPLTSYNEQFFGPGTRLTVL.

The chain carries TRBV19 and TRBJ1-2, with D hard to call. CDR3 size: 13 residues. The V and J ends lost 5 bases and 11 bases respectively, with 18 bases between them. Germline V gene lookup returns CDR1 LNHDA and CDR2 SQIVND (reference sequence). CDR3 amino acids: CASSPDAASGYTF. The CDR3 nucleotides are TGTGCCAGTAGTCCCGACGCGGCTAGTGGTTACACCTTC. The variable domain in full, completed from reference TRBV19 and TRBJ1-2, reads DGGITQSPKYLFRKEGQNVTLSCEQNLNHDAMYWYRQDPGQGLRLIYYSQIVNDFQKGDIAEGYSVSREKKESFPLTVTSAQKNPTAFYLCASSPDAASGYTFGSGTRLTVV.

This clone was seen a few times. The rearrangement joins TRBV18 to TRBJ2-4; D is unclear. The germline V and J ends were trimmed by 2 bases and 1 base, with 9 bases remaining between them. The CDR3 is 15 amino acids. The germline CDR1 and CDR2 sequences are KGHSH and LQKENI. This chain's CDR3 is CASSPTSSAKNIQYF. The CDR3 DNA reads TGTGCCAGCTCACCAACCAGCTCCGCCAAAAACATTCAGTACTTC.

The CDR3 loop is CSGWTGGEQYF. The CDR3 coding sequence is TGCAGCGGATGGACAGGGGGCGAGCAGTACTTC. The chain combines TRBV29-1 with TRBJ2-7, with TRBD1 identical over 10 bases. CDR1 is SQVTM and CDR2 is ANQGSEA in the germline V gene. Trimming cost V 7 bases and J 6 bases; bases outside gene matches: 3. The CDR3 sequence is 11 residues long.

On this clone itself: A read error may produce the germline difference seen at one junction end. The rearrangement uses TRBV15 and TRBJ2-6; D not resolved. Germline V gene data show CDR1 as LNHNV and CDR2 as YYDKDF (reference sequence). The CDR3 has 16 amino acids. CDR3 residues: CATSRDPFSGANVLTF. Here the CDR3 DNA reads TGTGCCACCAGCAGAGATCCGTTCTCTGGAGCCAACGTCCTGACTTTC. The full variable domain, rest sourced from reference TRBV15 and TRBJ2-6, is DAMVIQNPRYQVTQFGKPVTLSCSQTLNHNVMYWYQQKSSQAPKLLFHYYDKDFNNEADTPDNFQSRRPNTSFCFLDIRSPGLGDTAMYLCATSRDPFSGANVLTFGAGSRLTVL.

This chain joins TRBV15 and TRBJ2-7; 8 nucleotides match TRBD1. This CDR3 region has 15 residues. Germline CDR1 is LNHNV and CDR2 is YYDKDF (reference sequence). V was clipped by 0 bases and J by 2 bases; unmatched bases: 3. CDR3 sequence (DNA): TGTGCCACCAGCAGAGAGGGGACAGGAGCCTACGAGCAGTACTTC. Residues: CATSREGTGAYEQYF.

The chain uses TRBV6-1 and TRBJ1-1; D unresolved. The V and J ends lost 0 bases and 0 bases respectively, with 8 bases between them. This CDR3 has 15 residues. The germline CDR1 and CDR2 sequences are MNHNS and SASEGT. The CDR3 is CASSEAGQLNTEAFF. CDR3 DNA sequence: TGTGCCAGCAGTGAAGCAGGGCAGTTGAACACTGAAGCTTTCTTT.

This clone was found once. The chain uses TRBV18 and TRBJ2-7, with 8 bases that match TRBD1. The CDR3 spans 15 residues. Looked up from germline, CDR1 is KGHSH and CDR2 is LQKENI. V shed 2 bases, J shed 1 base, and the junction held 4 bases outside the gene matches. DNA for the CDR3: TGTGCCAGCTCACCAGGACAGGGCCAGTCCTACGAGCAGTACTTC. Protein product: CASSPGQGQSYEQYF.

V usage is TRBV11-3 and J usage is TRBJ2-3; 12 bases map to TRBD2. Germline V gives CDR1 SGHNT, CDR2 YENEEA. The CDR3 covers 16 residues. J lost 6 bases, V lost 5 bases, and 9 bases had no gene match. As DNA, the CDR3 is TGTGCCAGCAGCCCCACCAGGACTAGCGGGATGGATACGCAGTATTTT. Its protein product is CASSPTRTSGMDTQYF.

This clone showed up just once. The chain employs TRBV25-1 and TRBJ2-3; D remains ambiguous. The CDR3 runs 14 residues. Per the germline V gene, CDR1 is MGHDK and CDR2 is SYGVNS. Trimming stripped 5 bases from V and 4 bases from J, with 13 bases between. The CDR3 sequence is CASSRKVGADTQYF. CDR3 nucleotide sequence: TGTGCCAGCAGTCGGAAGGTCGGCGCAGATACGCAGTATTTT.